The 14 T cell receptor beta chains listed next were all sequenced from one sample in a study of shared clonotypes between healthy human individuals. CD8 cells classed as naive were CD45RO-negative and positively selected for CCR7, excluding terminally differentiated effector memory CD45RA+ cells. The protocol was immunoSEQ multiplex PCR, while the TCRdb copy is restricted to in-frame clones and leaves out a portion. The data contain under 2,000,000 clones, about 95% of them seen just once; the ten biggest clones take up more than 0.95%. Sequenced: naive CD8+ T cells sorted from blood. These receptor sequences come from a man younger than 35 in good health.

J is TRBJ2-3 and V is TRBV10-2; possibly TRBD1 or TRBD2 for D (5 bases each). The CDR3 covers 14 residues. The V end was cut by 2 bases, the J end by 4 bases, with 10 bases between. CDR1 is WSHSY and CDR2 is SAAADI in the germline V gene. The CDR3 loop reads CASSEGRGPDTQYF. The DNA of the CDR3 is TGCGCCAGCAGTGAGGGTAGGGGACCAGATACGCAGTATTTT.

The rearrangement links TRBV4-2 to TRBJ1-2; 10 bases map to TRBD1. The V gene's germline CDR1 is LGHNA and CDR2 YNFKEQ. CDR3 length: 17 residues. After removal of 1 base from V and 4 bases from J, the junction contained 9 bases not matched to a gene. Written as DNA, the CDR3 is TGTGCCAGCAGCCAAGGGACAGGGGGAAGTCGATTCTATGGCTACACCTTC. This sequence encodes CASSQGTGGSRFYGYTF.

This clone was counted once. The CDR3 region is CSVLSRNTGELFF. For the CDR3, the DNA is TGCAGCGTTCTCTCCCGGAACACCGGGGAGCTGTTTTTT. This chain connects TRBV29-1 to TRBJ2-2, with unresolved D. Trimming took off 5 bases at V and 1 base at J, with 8 bases between the two ends. The germline V gene has CDR1 SQVTM and CDR2 ANQGSEA. The CDR3 extends over 13 amino acids.

This chain joins TRBV10-2 and TRBJ1-2, with D possibly matching TRBD1 (5 bases). Germline lookup yields CDR1 WSHSY and CDR2 SAAADI. V was shortened by 4 bases and J by 7 bases, with 10 bases between the two germline ends. There are 12 residues in the CDR3. The CDR3 here is CASSGGGRGYTF. CDR3 coding DNA: TGCGCCAGCAGTGGGGGGGGTCGTGGCTACACCTTC.

About this clone: Other DNA sequences in this sample translate to the same CDR3. CDR3: CASSLTGGGETQYF. CDR3 bases: TGTGCCAGCAGCCTAACAGGGGGAGGTGAGACCCAGTACTTC. V gene TRBV7-9 combines with J gene TRBJ2-5, with TRBD1 matching 8 bases. V lost 5 bases, J lost 5 bases, and 7 bases stayed unmatched. The CDR3 runs 14 residues. The germline CDR1 and CDR2 sequences are SEHNR and FQNEAQ (reference sequence).

Note on this clone: This sample also contains other DNA sequences that code for the same CDR3. This sequence joins TRBV5-1 and TRBJ1-1; D is undetermined. Germline assignment: CDR1 SGHRS and CDR2 YFSETQ. The CDR3 has 13 amino acids. V was pared by 0 bases and J by 4 bases, with 7 bases between. CDR3 nucleotides: TGCGCCAGCAGCTTGGAGGGAGGCACTGAAGCTTTCTTT. This codes for CASSLEGGTEAFF.

DNA of the CDR3: TGCGCCAGCAGCTTGGATTCCTTAAGGGCTCCTAACTATGGCTACACCTTC. Residues: CASSLDSLRAPNYGYTF. The chain couples TRBV5-1 to TRBJ1-2; D is unclear. Trimming removed 0 bases at V and 0 bases at J, with 15 bases between. There are 17 residues in the CDR3. CDR1 is SGHRS, CDR2 YFSETQ, per germline.

The J gene is TRBJ2-2, the V gene TRBV2; D is unresolved. CDR3 length equals 14 residues. V dropped 7 bases and J dropped 1 base, with 10 bases sitting between them. CDR1 SNHLY and CDR2 FYNNEI come from the germline V gene. CDR3 protein: CASNGALNTGELFF. CDR3 in DNA: TGTGCCAGCAACGGAGCTTTGAACACCGGGGAGCTGTTTTTT.

Remarks on this clone: The same CDR3 is also encoded by other DNA sequences in this sample. The gene calls are TRBV11-2 and TRBJ2-2, with D possibly being TRBD2 (5 bases). The length of the CDR3 is 14 residues. The V and J ends lost 5 bases and 1 base respectively, with 8 bases between them. The germline V gene has CDR1 SGHAT and CDR2 FQNNGV. For the CDR3, the DNA is TGTGCCAGCAGCCTAGCCGGGAACACCGGGGAGCTGTTTTTT. It yields the protein CASSLAGNTGELFF.

The chain combines TRBV5-6 with TRBJ1-1; D is unresolved. CDR3 length: 12 amino acids. The V and J ends lost 3 bases and 6 bases respectively, with 9 bases between them. Germline V gene data show CDR1 as SGHDT and CDR2 as YYEEEE. The CDR3 nucleotides read TGTGCCAGCAGCTATTATAGCGCTGAAGCTTTCTTT. Protein sequence: CASSYYSAEAFF.

The CDR3 spells CASGNQYLTEAFF. In DNA form, the CDR3 reads TGTGCCAGCGGAAATCAATATTTGACTGAAGCTTTCTTT. The chain employs TRBV7-9 and TRBJ1-1, with D uncertain. This CDR3 has 13 residues. The V gene lost 8 bases and the J gene lost 5 bases, with 15 bases spanning the gap. Germline V CDR1 and CDR2: SEHNR, FQNEAQ (reference sequence).

The V gene is TRBV7-9, the J gene TRBJ2-7; 8 bases fit TRBD2. CDR1 and CDR2 from the germline V gene are SEHNR and FQNEAQ (reference sequence). V shed 5 bases and J 6 bases; nucleotides not matched to a gene: 12. The CDR3 is made up of 15 amino acids. CDR3 amino acids: CASSPTTTGGTEQYF. The CDR3 DNA reads as TGTGCCAGCAGCCCTACGACGACGGGGGGGACCGAGCAGTACTTC.

The chain joins TRBV4-1 to TRBJ1-1; 7 bases are shared with TRBD1. Germline V CDR1 and CDR2: MGHRA, YSYEKL. V shed 0 bases, J shed 7 bases, and the junction held 8 bases outside the gene matches. The CDR3 covers 15 residues. The CDR3 protein is CASSQDAGQVFEAFF. The CDR3 DNA sequence: TGCGCCAGCAGCCAAGATGCTGGACAGGTCTTTGAAGCTTTCTTT.

The V and J genes are TRBV13 and TRBJ2-5, with 7 bases aligning to TRBD2. The germline V gene encodes CDR1 PRHDT and CDR2 FYEKMQ (reference sequence). The CDR3 sequence is 16 residues long. The V segment lost 6 bases and the J segment 1 base; nucleotides outside the gene matches: 11. CDR3 in amino acids: CASRPRAGNIQETQYF. The DNA of the CDR3 is TGTGCCAGCAGACCGCGAGCGGGGAATATCCAAGAGACCCAGTACTTC.